This T cell receptor beta chain was recorded in a study of blood T cells in healthy people across ages. Study details: Researchers report that template switching captured about one barcoded beta molecule per two T cells. Whole-study results and caveats: Changes in expanded clonotypes were possibly confounded, as the CMV status of donors was unknown. Per-million-T-cell TCR beta diversity fell roughly linearly with age.

The CDR3 runs to 15 residues. V was cut by 6 bases and J by 0 bases, with 15 bases left in between. The germline V gene encodes CDR1 DFQATT and CDR2 SNEGSKA (reference sequence). There are many counts of this clonotype. Antigen specificity is unknown. Together with a sample-barcoded 5' primer, a J-beta primer mix was included in a second PCR lasting about 6 to 11 cycles. TCRdb processed the 5' RACE reads anew with MiXCR; each CDR3 protein has one entry. The sample yields around 710,000 distinct CDR3 sequences, around 40% seen once. This chain joins TRBV20-1 and TRBJ2-1; D perhaps matches TRBD2 (5 bases). Material: blood. The source is a woman aged 55-69 years in good health. CDR3 region: CSASDDGSSYNEQFF. In DNA, the CDR3 is TGCAGTGCCTCGGACGATGGGAGCTCCTACAATGAGCAGTTCTTC.